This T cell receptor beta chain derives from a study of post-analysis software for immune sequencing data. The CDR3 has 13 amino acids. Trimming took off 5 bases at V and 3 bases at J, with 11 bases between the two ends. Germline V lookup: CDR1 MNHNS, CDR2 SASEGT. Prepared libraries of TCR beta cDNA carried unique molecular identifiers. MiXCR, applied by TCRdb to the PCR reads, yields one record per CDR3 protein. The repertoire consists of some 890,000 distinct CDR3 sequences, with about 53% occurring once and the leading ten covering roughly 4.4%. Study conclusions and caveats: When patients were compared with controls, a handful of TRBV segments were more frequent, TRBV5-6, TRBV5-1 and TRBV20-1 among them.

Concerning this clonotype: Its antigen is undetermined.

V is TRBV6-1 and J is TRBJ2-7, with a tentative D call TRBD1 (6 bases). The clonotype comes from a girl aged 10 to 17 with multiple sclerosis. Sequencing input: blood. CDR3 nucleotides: TGTGCCAGCAGTCCCCAGGGACACTACGAGCAGTACTTC. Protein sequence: CASSPQGHYEQYF.